This TCR beta chain comes out of a study of beta chain features in type 1 diabetes. About the study: Comparable age, gender and cell yields were observed in patients relative to healthy donors.

General study points: Researchers cautioned that cDNA sequencing could over-represent cells with high TCR expression. It was among patients, rather than healthy donors, that naive, central memory and Treg TCRB repertoires appeared more similar.

In all sorted populations, purity surpassed 95%. The CDR3 runs 13 residues. The entirety of the isolated RNA underwent reverse transcription, so expressed TCRB transcripts were sequenced. Only in-frame clones appear in the TCRdb table, and some are missing; sequencing was by immunoSEQ multiplex PCR. The sample has under 350,000 clones; about 8.5% are singletons. This clone was detected ten times or more. Its antigen remains unknown. The chain couples TRBV21-1 to TRBJ1-4. TRBV21-1 is annotated as a pseudogene. The clonotype was recovered from a woman younger than 30 in good health. The specimen sequenced was central memory CD4+ T cells from blood. The CDR3 DNA sequence: TGTGCCAGCAGCGCCCCGTTCCGGGGAAAACTGTTTTTT. It translates to CASSAPFRGKLFF.